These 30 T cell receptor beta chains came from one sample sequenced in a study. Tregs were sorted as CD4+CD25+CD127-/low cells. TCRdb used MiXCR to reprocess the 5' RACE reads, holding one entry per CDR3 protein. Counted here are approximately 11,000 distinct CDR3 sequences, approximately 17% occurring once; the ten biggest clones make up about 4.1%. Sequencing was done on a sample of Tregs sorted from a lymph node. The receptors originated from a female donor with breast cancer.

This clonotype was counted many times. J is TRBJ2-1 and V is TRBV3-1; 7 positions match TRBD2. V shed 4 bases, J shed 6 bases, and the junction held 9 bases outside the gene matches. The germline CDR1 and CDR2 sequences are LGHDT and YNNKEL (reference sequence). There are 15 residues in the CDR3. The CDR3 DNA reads TGTGCCAGCAGCCCCCTGGCGGGAGCTCTCAATGAGCAGTTCTTC. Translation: CASSPLAGALNEQFF.

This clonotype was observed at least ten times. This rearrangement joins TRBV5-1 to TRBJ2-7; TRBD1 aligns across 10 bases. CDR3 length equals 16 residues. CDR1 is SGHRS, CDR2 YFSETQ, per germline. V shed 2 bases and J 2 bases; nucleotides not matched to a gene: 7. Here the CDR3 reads CASSLLPGQGTYEQYF. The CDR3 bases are TGCGCCAGCAGCTTACTCCCGGGACAGGGGACCTACGAGCAGTACTTC.

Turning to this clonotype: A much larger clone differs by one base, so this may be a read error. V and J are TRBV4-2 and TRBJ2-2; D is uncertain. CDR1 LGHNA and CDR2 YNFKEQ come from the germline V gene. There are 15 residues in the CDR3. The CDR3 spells CASGQEDRNTGELFF. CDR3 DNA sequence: TGTGCCAGCGGCCAAGAGGACCGGAACACCGGGGAGCTGTTTTTT.

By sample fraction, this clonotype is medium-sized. DNA for the CDR3: TGTGCCAGCAGCCTACAGGGAGGGTGGACAGATACGCAGTATTTT. It is translated as CASSLQGGWTDTQYF. The V and J genes are TRBV28 and TRBJ2-3; possibly TRBD2 for D (7 bases). This CDR3 spans 15 amino acids. Germline CDR1 MDHEN, CDR2 SYDVKM. Trimming shortened V by 6 bases and J by 3 bases, and 16 bases separated the two germline ends.

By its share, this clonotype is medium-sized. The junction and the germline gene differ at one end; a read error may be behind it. The DNA for the CDR3 is TGCAGCGTTGTTAGCGGGATCTACGGGCAGTACTTC. Its protein product is CSVVSGIYGQYF. This chain links TRBV29-1 with TRBJ2-7, with 8 bases that match TRBD2. Per germline, CDR1 SQVTM and CDR2 ANQGSEA. The CDR3 consists of 12 residues.

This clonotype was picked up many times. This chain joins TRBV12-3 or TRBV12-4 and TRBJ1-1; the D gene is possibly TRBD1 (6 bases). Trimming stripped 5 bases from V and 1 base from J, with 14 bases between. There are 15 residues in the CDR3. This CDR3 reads CASSRDQGRNTEAFF. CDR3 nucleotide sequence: TGTGCCAGCAGTCGAGATCAGGGGCGGAACACTGAAGCTTTCTTT.

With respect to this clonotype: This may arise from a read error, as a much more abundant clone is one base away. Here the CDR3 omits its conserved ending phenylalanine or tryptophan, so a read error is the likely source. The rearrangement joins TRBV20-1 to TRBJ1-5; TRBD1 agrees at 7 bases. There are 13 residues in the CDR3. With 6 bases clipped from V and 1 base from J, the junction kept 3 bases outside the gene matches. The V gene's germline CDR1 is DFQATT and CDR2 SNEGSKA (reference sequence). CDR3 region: CSAGGKSNQPQHV. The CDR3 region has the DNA TGCAGTGCAGGGGGCAAGAGCAATCAGCCCCAGCATGTT.

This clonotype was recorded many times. CDR3 residues: CASSRTGRGFGNTEAFF. DNA of the CDR3: TGTGCCAGCAGTAGGACAGGGCGAGGGTTTGGGAACACTGAAGCTTTCTTT. The gene calls are TRBV12-3 or TRBV12-4 and TRBJ1-1; 8 bases map to TRBD1. This CDR3 contains 17 residues. Losses at the gene ends were 5 bases for V and 1 base for J; bases not matched to a gene: 12.

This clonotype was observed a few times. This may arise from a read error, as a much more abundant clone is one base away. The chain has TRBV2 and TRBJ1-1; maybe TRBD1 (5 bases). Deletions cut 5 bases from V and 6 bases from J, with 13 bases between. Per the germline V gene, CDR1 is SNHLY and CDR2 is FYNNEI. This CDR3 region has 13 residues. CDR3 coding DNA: TGTGCCAGCAGTAGTTTCGGGGACCCTGAAGCTTTCTTT. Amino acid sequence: CASSSFGDPEAFF.

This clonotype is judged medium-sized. This chain's CDR3 is CASSDPLAGPNTGELFF. The CDR3 DNA follows: TGTGCCAGCAGCGACCCCCTAGCGGGTCCCAACACCGGGGAGCTGTTTTTT. The chain uses TRBV7-9 and TRBJ2-2, with 8 bases aligning to TRBD2. The CDR3 has 17 residues. V trimming: 5 bases; J trimming: 2 bases; junction bases outside the gene matches: 10. Germline CDR1 SEHNR, CDR2 FQNEAQ (reference sequence). Full variable domain (remainder filled in from reference TRBV7-9 and TRBJ2-2): DTGVSQNPRHKITKRGQNVTFRCDPISEHNRLYWYRQTLGQGPEFLTYFQNEAQLEKSRLLSDRFSAERPKGSFSTLEIQRTEQGDSAMYLCASSDPLAGPNTGELFFGEGSRLTVL.

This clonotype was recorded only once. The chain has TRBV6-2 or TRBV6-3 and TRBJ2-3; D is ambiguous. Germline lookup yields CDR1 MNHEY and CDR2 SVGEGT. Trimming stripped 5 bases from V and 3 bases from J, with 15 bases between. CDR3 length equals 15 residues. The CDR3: CASSHVTLLTDTQYF. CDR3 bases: TGTGCCAGCAGTCACGTGACACTACTTACAGATACGCAGTATTTT.

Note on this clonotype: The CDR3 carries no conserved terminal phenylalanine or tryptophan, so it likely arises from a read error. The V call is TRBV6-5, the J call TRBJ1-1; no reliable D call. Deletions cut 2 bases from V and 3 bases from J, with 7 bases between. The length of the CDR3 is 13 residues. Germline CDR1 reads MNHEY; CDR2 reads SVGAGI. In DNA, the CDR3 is TGTGCCAGCAGTTACGAGAAGGACACTGAAGCTTTCCTT. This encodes CASSYEKDTEAFL.

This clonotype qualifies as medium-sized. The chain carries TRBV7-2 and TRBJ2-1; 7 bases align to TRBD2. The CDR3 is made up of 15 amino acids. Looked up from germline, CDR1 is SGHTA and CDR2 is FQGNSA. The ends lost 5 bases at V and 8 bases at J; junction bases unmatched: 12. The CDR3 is CASSLSSGWGDEQFF. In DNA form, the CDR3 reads TGTGCCAGCAGCCTTTCTAGCGGTTGGGGCGATGAGCAGTTCTTC.

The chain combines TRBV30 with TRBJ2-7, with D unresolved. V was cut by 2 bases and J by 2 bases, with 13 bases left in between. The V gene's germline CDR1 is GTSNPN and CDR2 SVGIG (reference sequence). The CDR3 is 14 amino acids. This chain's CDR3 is CAWSYPAPPYEQYF. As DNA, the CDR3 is TGTGCCTGGAGTTACCCCGCACCACCCTACGAGCAGTACTTC.

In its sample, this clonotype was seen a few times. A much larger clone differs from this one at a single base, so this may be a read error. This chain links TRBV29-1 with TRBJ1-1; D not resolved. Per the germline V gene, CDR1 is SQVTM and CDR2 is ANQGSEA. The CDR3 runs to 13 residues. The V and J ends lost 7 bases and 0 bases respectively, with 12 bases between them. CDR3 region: CSAVGRVNTEAFF. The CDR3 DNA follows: TGCAGCGCAGTCGGACGGGTGAACACTGAAGCTTTCTTT.

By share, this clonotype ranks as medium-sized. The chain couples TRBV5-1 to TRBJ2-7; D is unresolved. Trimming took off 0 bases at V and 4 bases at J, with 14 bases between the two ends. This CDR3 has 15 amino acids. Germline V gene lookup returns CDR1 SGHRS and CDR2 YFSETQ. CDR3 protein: CASSLGIGTDYEQYF. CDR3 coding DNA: TGCGCCAGCAGCTTGGGGATCGGAACGGATTACGAGCAGTACTTC.

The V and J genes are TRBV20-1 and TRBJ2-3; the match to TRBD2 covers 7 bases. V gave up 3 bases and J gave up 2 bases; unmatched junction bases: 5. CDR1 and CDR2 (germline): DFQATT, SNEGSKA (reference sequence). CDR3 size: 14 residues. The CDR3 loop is CSARASGTTDTQYF. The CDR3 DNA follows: TGCAGTGCTAGGGCTAGCGGTACCACAGATACGCAGTATTTT.

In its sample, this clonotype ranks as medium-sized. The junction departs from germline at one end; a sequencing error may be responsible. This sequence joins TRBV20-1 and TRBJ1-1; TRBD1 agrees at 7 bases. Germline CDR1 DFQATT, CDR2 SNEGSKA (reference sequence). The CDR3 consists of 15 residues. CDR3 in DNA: TGCAGTGCCAGAGACAGGGCGACGATAAACACTGAAGCTTTCTTT. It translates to CSARDRATINTEAFF.

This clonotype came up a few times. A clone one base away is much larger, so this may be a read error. CDR3 loop: CASRNTGFSYNGQFF. The CDR3 DNA sequence: TGTGCCAGCAGGAATACAGGGTTCTCCTACAATGGGCAGTTCTTC. The gene calls are TRBV5-5 and TRBJ2-1; TRBD1 is a possible D gene (6 bases). Germline V gene sequence: CDR1 SGHKS, CDR2 YYEKEE (reference sequence). This CDR3 is 15 amino acids long.

The CDR3: CASSQRGLAGYEQYF. Written as DNA, the CDR3 is TGCGCCAGCAGCCAGCGGGGACTAGCGGGATACGAGCAGTACTTC. V usage is TRBV4-1 and J usage is TRBJ2-7, with 13 positions matching TRBD2. The CDR3 sequence is 15 residues long. The ends lost 3 bases at V and 4 bases at J; junction bases unmatched: 3. Germline V gene lookup returns CDR1 MGHRA and CDR2 YSYEKL.

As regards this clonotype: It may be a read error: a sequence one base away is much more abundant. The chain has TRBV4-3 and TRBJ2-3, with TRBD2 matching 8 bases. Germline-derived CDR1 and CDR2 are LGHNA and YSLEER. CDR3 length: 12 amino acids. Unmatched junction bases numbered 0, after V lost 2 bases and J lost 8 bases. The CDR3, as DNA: TGCGCCAGCAGCCAAAGCGGGGGTACGCAGTATTTT. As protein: CASSQSGGTQYF.

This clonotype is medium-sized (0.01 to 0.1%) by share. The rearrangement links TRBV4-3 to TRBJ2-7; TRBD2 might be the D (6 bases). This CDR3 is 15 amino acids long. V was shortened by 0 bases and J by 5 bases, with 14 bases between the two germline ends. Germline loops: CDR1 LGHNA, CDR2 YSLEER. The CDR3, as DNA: TGCGCCAGCAGCCAAGACGGGAGAGGGTTTGACGAGCAGTACTTC. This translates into CASSQDGRGFDEQYF.

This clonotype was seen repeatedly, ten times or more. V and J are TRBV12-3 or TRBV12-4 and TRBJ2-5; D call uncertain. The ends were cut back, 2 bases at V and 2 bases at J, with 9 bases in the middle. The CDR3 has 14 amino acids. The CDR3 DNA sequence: TGTGCCAGCAGTTTACGGCGAATTCAAGAGACCCAGTACTTC. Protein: CASSLRRIQETQYF.

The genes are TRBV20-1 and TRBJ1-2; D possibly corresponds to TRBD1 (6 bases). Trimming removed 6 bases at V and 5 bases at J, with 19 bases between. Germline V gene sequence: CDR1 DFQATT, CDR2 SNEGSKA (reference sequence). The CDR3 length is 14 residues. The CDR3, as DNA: TGCAGTGCCAACCGCAGGGGCAGCCTTTATGGCTACACCTTC. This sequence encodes CSANRRGSLYGYTF.

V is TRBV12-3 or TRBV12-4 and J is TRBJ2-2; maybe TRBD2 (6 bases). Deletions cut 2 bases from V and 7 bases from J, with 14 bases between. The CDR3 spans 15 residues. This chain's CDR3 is CASSLTPAGFGELFF. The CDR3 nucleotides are TGTGCCAGCAGTTTAACCCCAGCGGGTTTCGGGGAGCTGTTTTTT.

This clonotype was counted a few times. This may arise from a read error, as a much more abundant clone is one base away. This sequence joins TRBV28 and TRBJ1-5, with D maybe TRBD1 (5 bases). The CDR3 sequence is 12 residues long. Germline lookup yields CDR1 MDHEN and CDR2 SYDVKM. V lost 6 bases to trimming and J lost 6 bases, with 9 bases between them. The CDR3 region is CASSDRCQPQHF. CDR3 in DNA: TGTGCCAGCAGCGACAGATGTCAGCCCCAGCATTTT.

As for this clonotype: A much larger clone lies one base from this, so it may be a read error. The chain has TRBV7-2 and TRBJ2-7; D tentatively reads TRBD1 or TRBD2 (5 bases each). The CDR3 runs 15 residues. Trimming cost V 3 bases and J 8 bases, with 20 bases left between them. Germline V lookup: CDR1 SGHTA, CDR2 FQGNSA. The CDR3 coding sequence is TGTGCCAGCAGCTTGATCGGGGCTAGTCGATTAAAGCAGTACTTC. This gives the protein CASSLIGASRLKQYF.

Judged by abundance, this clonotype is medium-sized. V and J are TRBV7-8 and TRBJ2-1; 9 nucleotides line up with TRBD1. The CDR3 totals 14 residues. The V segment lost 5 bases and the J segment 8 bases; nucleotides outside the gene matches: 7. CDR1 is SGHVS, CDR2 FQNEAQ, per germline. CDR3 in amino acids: CASSTGQGSHEQFF. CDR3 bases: TGTGCCAGCAGCACGGGACAGGGAAGCCATGAGCAGTTCTTC.

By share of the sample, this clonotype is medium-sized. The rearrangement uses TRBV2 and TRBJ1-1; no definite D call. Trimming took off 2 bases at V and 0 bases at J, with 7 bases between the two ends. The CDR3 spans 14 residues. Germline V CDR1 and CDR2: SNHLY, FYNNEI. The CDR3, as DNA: TGTGCCAGCAGTGAAAGCGGAATGAACACTGAAGCTTTCTTT. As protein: CASSESGMNTEAFF.

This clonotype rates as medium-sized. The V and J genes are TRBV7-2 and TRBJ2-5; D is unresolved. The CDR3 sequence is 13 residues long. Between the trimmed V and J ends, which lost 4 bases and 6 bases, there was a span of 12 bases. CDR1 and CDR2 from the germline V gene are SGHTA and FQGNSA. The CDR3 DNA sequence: TGTGCCAGCAGCTCCCCCCTTTTCCAGACCCAGTACTTC. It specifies CASSSPLFQTQYF.